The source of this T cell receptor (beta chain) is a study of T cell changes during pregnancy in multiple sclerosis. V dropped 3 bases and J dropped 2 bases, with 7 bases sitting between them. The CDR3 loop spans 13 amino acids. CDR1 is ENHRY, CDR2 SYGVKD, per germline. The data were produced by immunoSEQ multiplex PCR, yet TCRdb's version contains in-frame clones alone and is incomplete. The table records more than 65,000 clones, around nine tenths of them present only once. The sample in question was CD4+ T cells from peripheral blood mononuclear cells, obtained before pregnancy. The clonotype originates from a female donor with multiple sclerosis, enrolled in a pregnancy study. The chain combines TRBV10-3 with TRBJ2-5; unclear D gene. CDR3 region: CAISEDLQETQYF. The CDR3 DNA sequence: TGTGCCATCAGTGAAGACTTGCAAGAGACCCAGTACTTC.